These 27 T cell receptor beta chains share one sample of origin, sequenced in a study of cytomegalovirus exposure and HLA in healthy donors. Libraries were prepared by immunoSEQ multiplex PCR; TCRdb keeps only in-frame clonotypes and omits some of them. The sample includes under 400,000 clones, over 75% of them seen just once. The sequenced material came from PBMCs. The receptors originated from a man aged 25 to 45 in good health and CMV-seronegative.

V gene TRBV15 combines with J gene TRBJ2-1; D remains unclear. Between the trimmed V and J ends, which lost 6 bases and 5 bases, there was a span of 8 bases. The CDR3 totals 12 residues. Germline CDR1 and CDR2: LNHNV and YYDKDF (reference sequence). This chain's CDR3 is CATREGDNEQFF. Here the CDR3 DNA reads TGTGCCACCAGAGAAGGAGACAATGAGCAGTTCTTC. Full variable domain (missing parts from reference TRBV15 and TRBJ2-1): DAMVIQNPRYQVTQFGKPVTLSCSQTLNHNVMYWYQQKSSQAPKLLFHYYDKDFNNEADTPDNFQSRRPNTSFCFLDIRSPGLGDTAMYLCATREGDNEQFFGPGTRLTVL.

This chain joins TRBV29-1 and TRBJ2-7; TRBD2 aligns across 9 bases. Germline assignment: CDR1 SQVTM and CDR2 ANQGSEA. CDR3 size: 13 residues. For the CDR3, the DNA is TGCCGCGGGGCGCGGGGGGGCGGGTACGAGCAGTACTTC. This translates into CRGARGGGYEQYF.

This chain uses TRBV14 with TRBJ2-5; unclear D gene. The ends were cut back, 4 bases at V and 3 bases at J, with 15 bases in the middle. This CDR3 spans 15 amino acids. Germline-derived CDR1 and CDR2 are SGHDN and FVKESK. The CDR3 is CASSPLETAKETQYF. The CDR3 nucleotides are TGTGCCAGCAGCCCTCTGGAGACCGCAAAAGAGACCCAGTACTTC.

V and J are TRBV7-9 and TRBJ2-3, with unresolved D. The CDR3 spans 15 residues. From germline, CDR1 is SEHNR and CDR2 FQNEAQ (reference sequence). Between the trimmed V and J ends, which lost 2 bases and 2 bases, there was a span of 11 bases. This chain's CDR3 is CASSLQAPITDTQYF. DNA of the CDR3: TGTGCCAGCAGCTTACAGGCTCCCATCACAGATACGCAGTATTTT.

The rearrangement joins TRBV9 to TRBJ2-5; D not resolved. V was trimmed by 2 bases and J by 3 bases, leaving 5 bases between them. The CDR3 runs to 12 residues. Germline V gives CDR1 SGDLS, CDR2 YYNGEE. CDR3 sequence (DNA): TGTGCCAGCAGCGTTCGTGAAGAGACCCAGTACTTC. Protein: CASSVREETQYF.

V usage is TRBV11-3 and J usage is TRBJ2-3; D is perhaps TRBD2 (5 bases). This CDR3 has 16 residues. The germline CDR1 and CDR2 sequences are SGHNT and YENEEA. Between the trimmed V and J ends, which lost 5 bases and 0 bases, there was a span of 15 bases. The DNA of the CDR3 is TGTGCCAGCAGCCCTGGAAGCGGTTGGAGCACAGATACGCAGTATTTT. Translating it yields CASSPGSGWSTDTQYF.

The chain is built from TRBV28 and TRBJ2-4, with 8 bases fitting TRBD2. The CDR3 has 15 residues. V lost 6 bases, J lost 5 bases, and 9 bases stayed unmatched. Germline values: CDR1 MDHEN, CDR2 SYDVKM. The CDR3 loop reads CASRLAGGGENIQYF. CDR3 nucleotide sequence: TGTGCCAGCAGATTGGCGGGGGGCGGGGAAAACATTCAGTACTTC.

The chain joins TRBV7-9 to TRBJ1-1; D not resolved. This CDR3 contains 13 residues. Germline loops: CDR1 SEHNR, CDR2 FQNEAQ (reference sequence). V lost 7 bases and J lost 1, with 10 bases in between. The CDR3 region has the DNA TGTGCCAGCACCAAAATCCCGAACACTGAAGCTTTCTTT. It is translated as CASTKIPNTEAFF.

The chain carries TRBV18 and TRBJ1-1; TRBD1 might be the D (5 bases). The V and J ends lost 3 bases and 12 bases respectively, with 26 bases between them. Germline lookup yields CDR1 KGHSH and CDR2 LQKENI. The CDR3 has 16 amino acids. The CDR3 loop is CASSPPPSDSHPTPFF. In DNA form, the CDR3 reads TGTGCCAGCTCACCGCCACCCTCTGACAGCCACCCAACCCCTTTCTTT. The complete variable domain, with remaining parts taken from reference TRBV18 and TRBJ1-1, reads NAGVMQNPRHLVRRRGQEARLRCSPMKGHSHVYWYRQLPEEGLKFMVYLQKENIIDESGMPKERFSAEFPKEGPSILRIQQVVRGDSAAYFCASSPPPSDSHPTPFFGQGTRLTVV.

CDR3 sequence reads: CASSQGGDTEAFF. CDR3 DNA: TGTGCCAGCTCCCAGGGAGGCGACACTGAAGCTTTCTTT. The gene calls are TRBV9 and TRBJ1-1; a weak D match, TRBD1 (5 bases). Trimming removed 7 bases at V and 3 bases at J, with 13 bases between. The CDR3 contains 13 residues. The germline V gene encodes CDR1 SGDLS and CDR2 YYNGEE.

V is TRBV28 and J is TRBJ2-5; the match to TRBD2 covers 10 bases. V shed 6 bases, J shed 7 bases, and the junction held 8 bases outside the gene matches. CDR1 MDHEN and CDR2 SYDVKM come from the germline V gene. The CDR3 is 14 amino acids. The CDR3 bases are TGTGCCAGCAGCCCTAGCGGGGGTGCTCGGACCCAGTACTTC. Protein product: CASSPSGGARTQYF.

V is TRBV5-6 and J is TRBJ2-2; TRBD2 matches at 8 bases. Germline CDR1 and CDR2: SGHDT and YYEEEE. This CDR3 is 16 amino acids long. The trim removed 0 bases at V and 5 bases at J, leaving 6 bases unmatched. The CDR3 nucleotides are TGTGCCAGCAGCTTGGCCGGGGGGGCCTTAACCGGGGAGCTGTTTTTT. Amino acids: CASSLAGGALTGELFF. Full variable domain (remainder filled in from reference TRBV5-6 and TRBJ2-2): DAGVTQSPTHLIKTRGQQVTLRCSPKSGHDTVSWYQQALGQGPQFIFQYYEEEERQRGNFPDRFSGHQFPNYSSELNVNALLLGDSALYLCASSLAGGALTGELFFGEGSRLTVL.

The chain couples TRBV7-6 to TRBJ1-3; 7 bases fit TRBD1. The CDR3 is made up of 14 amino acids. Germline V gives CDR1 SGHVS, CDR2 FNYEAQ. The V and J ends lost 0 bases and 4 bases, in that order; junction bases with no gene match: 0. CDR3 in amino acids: CASSLAGGGNTIYF. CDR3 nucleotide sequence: TGTGCCAGCAGCTTAGCAGGGGGCGGAAACACCATATATTTT.

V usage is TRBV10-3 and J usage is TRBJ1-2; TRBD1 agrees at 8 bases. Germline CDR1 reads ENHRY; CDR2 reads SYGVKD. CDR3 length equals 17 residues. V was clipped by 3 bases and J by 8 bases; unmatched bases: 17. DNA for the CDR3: TGTGCCATCAGTGAACTCCTTGGCGGACAGGGAAGGAGGGGCTACACCTTC. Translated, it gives CAISELLGGQGRRGYTF.

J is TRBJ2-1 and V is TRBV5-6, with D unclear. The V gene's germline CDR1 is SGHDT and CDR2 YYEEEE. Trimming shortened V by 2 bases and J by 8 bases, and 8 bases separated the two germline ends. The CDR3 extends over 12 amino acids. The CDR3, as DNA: TGTGCCAGCAGCTTCCTATTCGATGAGCAGTTCTTC. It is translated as CASSFLFDEQFF.

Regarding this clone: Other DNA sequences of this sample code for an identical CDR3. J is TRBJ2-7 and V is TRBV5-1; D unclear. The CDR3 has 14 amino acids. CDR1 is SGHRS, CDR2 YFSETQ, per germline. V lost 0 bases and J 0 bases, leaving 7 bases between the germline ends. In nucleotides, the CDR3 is TGCGCCAGCAGCTTGGGCCGTAGCTCCTACGAGCAGTACTTC. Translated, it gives CASSLGRSSYEQYF.

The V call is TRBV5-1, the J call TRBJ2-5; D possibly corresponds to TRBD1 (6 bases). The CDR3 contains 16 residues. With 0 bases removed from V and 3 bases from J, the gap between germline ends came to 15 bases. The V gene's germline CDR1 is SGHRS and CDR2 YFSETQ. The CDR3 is CASSLEGRGEKETQYF. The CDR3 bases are TGCGCCAGCAGCTTGGAAGGCAGGGGCGAAAAAGAGACCCAGTACTTC.

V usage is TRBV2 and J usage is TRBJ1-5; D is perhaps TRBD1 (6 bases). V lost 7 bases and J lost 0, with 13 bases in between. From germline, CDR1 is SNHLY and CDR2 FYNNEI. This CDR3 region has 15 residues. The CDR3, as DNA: TGTGCCAGCATGGGACACAGTAATAGCAATCAGCCCCAGCATTTT. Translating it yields CASMGHSNSNQPQHF. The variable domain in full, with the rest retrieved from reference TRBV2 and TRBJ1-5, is EPEVTQTPSHQVTQMGQEVILRCVPISNHLYFYWYRQILGQKVEFLVSFYNNEISEKSEIFDDQFSVERPDGSNFTLKIRSTKLEDSAMYFCASMGHSNSNQPQHFGDGTRLSIL.

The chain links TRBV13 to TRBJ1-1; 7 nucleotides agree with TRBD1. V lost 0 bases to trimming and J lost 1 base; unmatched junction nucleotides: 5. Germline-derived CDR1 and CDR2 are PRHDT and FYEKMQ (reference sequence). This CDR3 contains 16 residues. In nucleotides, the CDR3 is TGTGCCAGCAGCTTAGGCCAAAGGACAGGGAACACTGAAGCTTTCTTT. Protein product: CASSLGQRTGNTEAFF.

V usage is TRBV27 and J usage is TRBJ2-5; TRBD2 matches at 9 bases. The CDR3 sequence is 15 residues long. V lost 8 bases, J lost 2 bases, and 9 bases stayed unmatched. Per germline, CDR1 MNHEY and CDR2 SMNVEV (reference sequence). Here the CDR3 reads CASRQWTSAQETQYF. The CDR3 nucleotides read TGTGCCAGCCGGCAGTGGACTAGCGCACAAGAGACCCAGTACTTC.

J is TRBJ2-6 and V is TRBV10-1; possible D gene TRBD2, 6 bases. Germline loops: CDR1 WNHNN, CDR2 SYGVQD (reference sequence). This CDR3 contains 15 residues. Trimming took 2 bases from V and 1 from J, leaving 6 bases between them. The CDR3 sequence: CASSEGGSGANVLTF. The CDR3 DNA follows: TGCGCCAGCAGTGAGGGGGGGTCTGGGGCCAACGTCCTGACTTTC.

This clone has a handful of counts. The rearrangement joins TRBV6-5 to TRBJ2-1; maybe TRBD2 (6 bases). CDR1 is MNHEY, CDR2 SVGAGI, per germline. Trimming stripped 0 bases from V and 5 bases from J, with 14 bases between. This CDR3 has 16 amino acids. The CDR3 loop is CASSYSRRGPNNEQFF. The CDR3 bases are TGTGCCAGCAGTTACTCGCGGCGGGGACCCAACAATGAGCAGTTCTTC.

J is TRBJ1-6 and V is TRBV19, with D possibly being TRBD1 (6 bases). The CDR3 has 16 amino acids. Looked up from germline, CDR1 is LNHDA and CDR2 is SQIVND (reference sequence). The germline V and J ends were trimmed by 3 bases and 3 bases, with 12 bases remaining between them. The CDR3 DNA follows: TGTGCCAGTAGTATTTATGGGACACTCTATAATTCACCCCTCCACTTT. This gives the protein CASSIYGTLYNSPLHF.

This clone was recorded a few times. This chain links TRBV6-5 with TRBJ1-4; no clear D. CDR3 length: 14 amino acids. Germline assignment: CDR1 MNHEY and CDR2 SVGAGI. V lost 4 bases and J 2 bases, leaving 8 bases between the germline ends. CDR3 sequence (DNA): TGTGCCAGCAGTTGGGCTGGCACTAATGAAAAACTGTTTTTT. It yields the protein CASSWAGTNEKLFF.

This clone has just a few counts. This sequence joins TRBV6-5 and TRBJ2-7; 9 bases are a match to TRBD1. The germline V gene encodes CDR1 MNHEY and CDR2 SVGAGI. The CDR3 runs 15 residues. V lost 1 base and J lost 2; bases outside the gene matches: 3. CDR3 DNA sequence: TGTGCCAGCAGTTACTTCGGGACAGGGACCTACGAGCAGTACTTC. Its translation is CASSYFGTGTYEQYF.

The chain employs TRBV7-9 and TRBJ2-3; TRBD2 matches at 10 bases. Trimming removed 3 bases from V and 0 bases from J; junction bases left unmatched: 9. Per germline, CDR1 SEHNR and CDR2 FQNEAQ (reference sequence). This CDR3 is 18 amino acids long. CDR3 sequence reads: CASSLPLAGVSSTDTQYF. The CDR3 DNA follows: TGTGCCAGCAGCTTGCCGCTAGCGGGGGTATCTAGCACAGATACGCAGTATTTT.

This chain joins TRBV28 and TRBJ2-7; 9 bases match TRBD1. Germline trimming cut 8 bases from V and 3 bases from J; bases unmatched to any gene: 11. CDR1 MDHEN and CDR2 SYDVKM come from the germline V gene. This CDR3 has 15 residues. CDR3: CASGNAPGQGYEQYF. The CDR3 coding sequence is TGTGCCAGCGGGAACGCTCCGGGACAGGGCTACGAGCAGTACTTC.